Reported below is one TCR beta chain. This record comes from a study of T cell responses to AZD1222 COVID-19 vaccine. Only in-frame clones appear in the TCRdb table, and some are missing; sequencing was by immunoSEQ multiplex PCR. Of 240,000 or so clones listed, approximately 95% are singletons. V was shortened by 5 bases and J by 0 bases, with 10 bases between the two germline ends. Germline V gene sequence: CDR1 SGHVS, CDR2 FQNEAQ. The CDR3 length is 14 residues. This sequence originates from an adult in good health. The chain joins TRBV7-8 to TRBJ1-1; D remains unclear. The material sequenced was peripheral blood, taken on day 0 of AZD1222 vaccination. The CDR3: CASSLNDLNTEAFF. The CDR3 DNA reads TGTGCCAGCAGCCTAAATGACTTGAACACTGAAGCTTTCTTT.